This passage covers 29 T cell receptor beta chains from one sample sequenced in a study of identical twins. Each CDR3 protein is one row after TCRdb ran MiXCR on the 5' RACE reads. Found here are 500,000 to 600,000 distinct CDR3 sequences, less than 25% of them singletons; the top ten hold approximately 0.95%. These data also formed part of another study, on T cells expressing NK-cell markers.

What was sequenced was CD4+ T cells sorted from blood. These receptors were taken from a woman under 30 in good health.

V gene TRBV7-2 combines with J gene TRBJ2-1, with 9 nucleotides matching TRBD2. V shed 8 bases and J 6 bases; nucleotides not matched to a gene: 11. There are 15 residues in the CDR3. Germline V gives CDR1 SGHTA, CDR2 FQGNSA. CDR3 bases: TGTGCCAGCCGCCCGGGGAGCGGGGGGCGCAATGAGCAGTTCTTC. It yields the protein CASRPGSGGRNEQFF.

CDR3 bases: TGTGCCAGCAGTTACCCAGCCTCAGGGGGTGCGGATGAGCAGTTCTTC. It translates to CASSYPASGGADEQFF. V and J are TRBV6-5 and TRBJ2-1; 7 nucleotides align to TRBD1. CDR1 is MNHEY and CDR2 is SVGAGI in the germline V gene. Losses at the gene ends were 2 bases for V and 8 bases for J; bases not matched to a gene: 12. The CDR3 is 16 residues long.

This clonotype was recorded a few times. The chain couples TRBV7-2 to TRBJ2-7; D possibly matches TRBD1 or TRBD2 (5 bases each). Trimming took 3 bases from V and 6 from J, leaving 12 bases between them. CDR1 and CDR2 (germline): SGHTA, FQGNSA. This CDR3 is 13 amino acids long. In DNA, the CDR3 is TGTGCCAGCAGCTTGATGGGGGTTGGCGAGCAGTACTTC. Protein: CASSLMGVGEQYF.

This clonotype came up many times. The chain joins TRBV20-1 to TRBJ1-5; D uncertain. The CDR3 is made up of 13 amino acids. Germline V gene data show CDR1 as DFQATT and CDR2 as SNEGSKA (reference sequence). V dropped 1 base and J dropped 1 base, with 5 bases sitting between them. The CDR3 is CSARGQSNQPQHF. The CDR3 coding sequence is TGCAGTGCTAGAGGCCAGAGCAATCAGCCCCAGCATTTT.

The chain is built from TRBV7-8 and TRBJ2-7; D not certain. V was shortened by 5 bases and J by 0 bases, with 8 bases between the two germline ends. The germline gives CDR1 SGHVS, CDR2 FQNEAQ. This CDR3 is 13 amino acids long. CDR3 amino acids: CASSATRSYEQYF. The CDR3 DNA reads TGTGCCAGCAGCGCCACTCGCTCCTACGAGCAGTACTTC. Full variable domain (remainder filled in from reference TRBV7-8 and TRBJ2-7): GAGVSQSPRYKVAKRGQDVALRCDPISGHVSLFWYQQALGQGPEFLTYFQNEAQLDKSGLPSDRFFAERPEGSVSTLKIQRTQQEDSAVYLCASSATRSYEQYFGPGTRLTVT.

This clonotype occurred many times. The genes are TRBV29-1 and TRBJ2-3; unclear D gene. CDR1 is SQVTM, CDR2 ANQGSEA, per germline. The V end was cut by 5 bases, the J end by 6 bases, with 12 bases between. The CDR3 runs to 12 residues. CDR3 bases: TGCAGCGTTTGGGTAGAGAAGGATACGCAGTATTTT. This codes for CSVWVEKDTQYF.

This clonotype was detected only a few times. This chain connects TRBV12-3 or TRBV12-4 to TRBJ1-1; 11 bases agree with TRBD1. The CDR3 spans 14 residues. J gave up 7 bases and V 3 bases, and 4 bases lay outside the gene matches. Here the CDR3 reads CASSFGQGAVEAFF. DNA of the CDR3: TGTGCCAGCAGTTTCGGACAGGGGGCGGTTGAAGCTTTCTTT.

The rearrangement links TRBV20-1 to TRBJ2-1; 7 bases are a match to TRBD1. CDR1 and CDR2 from the germline V gene are DFQATT and SNEGSKA (reference sequence). Losses at the gene ends were 5 bases for V and 4 bases for J; bases not matched to a gene: 5. CDR3 length: 13 residues. The CDR3 nucleotides read TGCAGTGCTCACCGGGACAGATACAATGAGCAGTTCTTC. Encoded protein: CSAHRDRYNEQFF.

CDR3 in amino acids: CASSKNVATQYF. CDR3 sequence (DNA): TGTGCCAGCAGCAAAAATGTGGCTACGCAGTATTTT. V usage is TRBV11-2 and J usage is TRBJ2-3, with no clear D. The V end was cut by 5 bases, the J end by 8 bases, with 11 bases between. Germline CDR1 reads SGHAT; CDR2 reads FQNNGV. The CDR3 runs 12 residues.

This clonotype turned up a few times. The chain joins TRBV12-3 or TRBV12-4 to TRBJ1-2, with a possible D match to TRBD1 (5 bases). The length of the CDR3 is 14 residues. V lost 8 bases, J lost 4 bases, and 17 bases lay in between. This chain's CDR3 is CASSPQGTAYGYTF. The CDR3 region has the DNA TGTGCCAGCTCCCCACAAGGGACGGCCTATGGCTACACCTTC.

This clonotype was recorded a few times. The chain carries TRBV3-1 and TRBJ2-7; D perhaps matches TRBD2 (6 bases). Germline CDR1 is LGHDT and CDR2 is YNNKEL (reference sequence). CDR3 length: 13 amino acids. Trimming removed 10 bases from V and 3 bases from J, with 16 bases in between. Here the CDR3 reads CATASGLLYEQYF. The CDR3 nucleotides are TGTGCCACAGCCTCGGGACTCCTCTACGAGCAGTACTTC.

This clonotype was observed a handful of times. As DNA, the CDR3 is TGTGCCAGCTCACCGTCGCAGGGTGAAGCTTTCTTT. The encoded protein is CASSPSQGEAFF. The chain has TRBV18 and TRBJ1-1; the D gene is possibly TRBD1 (5 bases). Germline CDR1 reads KGHSH; CDR2 reads LQKENI. This CDR3 is 12 amino acids long. The V and J ends lost 3 bases and 7 bases respectively, with 9 bases between them.

The chain links TRBV12-3 or TRBV12-4 to TRBJ1-2, with TRBD1 matching 8 bases. This CDR3 region has 17 residues. J was trimmed by 6 bases and V by 4 bases; bases with no gene match: 16. The CDR3 region has the DNA TGTGCCAGCAGTTACGGGGACAGGCGCCCAACCTCCCATGGCTACACCTTC. It is translated as CASSYGDRRPTSHGYTF.

The J gene is TRBJ2-1, the V gene TRBV10-3, with D hard to call. V lost 2 bases and J lost 6, with 14 bases in between. The CDR3 length is 15 residues. Germline V gives CDR1 ENHRY, CDR2 SYGVKD. The CDR3 loop is CAISEGVGKGNEQFF. The CDR3 DNA sequence: TGTGCCATCAGTGAGGGAGTAGGGAAGGGCAATGAGCAGTTCTTC.

The sample holds a few counts of this clonotype. The chain recombines TRBV5-1 with TRBJ2-1; D not certain. The ends were cut back, 0 bases at V and 2 bases at J, with 9 bases in the middle. CDR1 and CDR2 (germline): SGHRS, YFSETQ. The CDR3 has 15 residues. CDR3 bases: TGCGCCAGCAGCTTGGATAATGGGCCCTACAATGAGCAGTTCTTC. Translation gives CASSLDNGPYNEQFF.

J is TRBJ2-7 and V is TRBV6-2 or TRBV6-3; D unresolved. CDR3 size: 14 residues. V gave up 7 bases and J gave up 0 bases, with 13 bases separating them. The V gene's germline CDR1 is MNHEY and CDR2 SVGEGT. The CDR3 DNA reads as TGTGCCAGCATGCGGCGGACCAGCTCCTACGAGCAGTACTTC. It codes for CASMRRTSSYEQYF.

This clonotype was found a few times. The chain recombines TRBV12-5 with TRBJ2-1; a weak D match, TRBD1 (5 bases). The V end lost 1 base, the J end lost 3 bases, and 7 bases lay between the germline ends. Germline lookup yields CDR1 LGHNT and CDR2 FRNRAP. There are 14 residues in the CDR3. The CDR3: CASGLGGFYNEQFF. The DNA of the CDR3 is TGTGCTAGTGGTTTGGGGGGCTTCTACAATGAGCAGTTCTTC. The variable domain in full, completed from reference TRBV12-5 and TRBJ2-1, reads DARVTQTPRHKVTEMGQEVTMRCQPILGHNTVFWYRQTMMQGLELLAYFRNRAPLDDSGMPKDRFSAEMPDATLATLKIQPSEPRDSAVYFCASGLGGFYNEQFFGPGTRLTVL.

Only a few counts were recorded for this clonotype. The chain is built from TRBV20-1 and TRBJ2-1; the match to TRBD2 covers 14 bases. V lost 6 bases, J lost 15 bases, and 7 bases stayed unmatched. Germline V lookup: CDR1 DFQATT, CDR2 SNEGSKA (reference sequence). The CDR3 runs 12 residues. This CDR3 reads CSARTSGGSLFF. In DNA, the CDR3 is TGCAGTGCACGGACTAGCGGGGGGTCCTTGTTCTTC.

This clonotype was detected a few times. This chain links TRBV6-1 with TRBJ1-6; D is unresolved. CDR3 length: 13 amino acids. Trimming removed 3 bases at V and 8 bases at J, with 8 bases between. Germline lookup yields CDR1 MNHNS and CDR2 SASEGT. The CDR3 bases are TGTGCCAGCAGTGACGGATTGGATTCACCCCTCCACTTT. Translating it yields CASSDGLDSPLHF.

This clonotype was counted only a few times. The J gene is TRBJ2-3, the V gene TRBV20-1; D uncertain. V lost 1 base and J 0 bases, leaving 14 bases between the germline ends. Germline CDR1 and CDR2: DFQATT and SNEGSKA (reference sequence). This CDR3 contains 16 residues. Here the CDR3 DNA reads TGCAGTGCTAGAGTTTTAGCTAGAACTAGCACAGATACGCAGTATTTT. Its protein product is CSARVLARTSTDTQYF.

V and J are TRBV20-1 and TRBJ2-7; no clear D. V lost 6 bases, J lost 2 bases, and 11 bases lay in between. Germline CDR1 is DFQATT and CDR2 is SNEGSKA (reference sequence). The CDR3 totals 12 residues. In DNA form, the CDR3 reads TGCAGTGCCGCCTCTGAACCCTACGAGCAGTACTTC. Its translation is CSAASEPYEQYF.

This clonotype has only a few counts. The chain is built from TRBV12-3 or TRBV12-4 and TRBJ2-2; maybe TRBD2 (6 bases). The V end was cut by 10 bases, the J end by 8 bases, with 17 bases between. The CDR3 consists of 13 residues. In nucleotides, the CDR3 is TGTGCCACCCAGACTAGAGGGGCGGGGGAGCTGTTTTTT. Translated: CATQTRGAGELFF.

On this clonotype: One end of the junction fails to match germline, which may point to a read error. The V and J genes are TRBV7-7 and TRBJ2-1; 7 nucleotides line up with TRBD2. The CDR3 consists of 15 residues. The germline V gene has CDR1 SSHAT and CDR2 FNYEAQ (reference sequence). The CDR3 loop reads CASSVSGTPYNEQFF. The CDR3 DNA sequence: TGTGCTAGCAGCGTGAGCGGGACCCCCTACAATGAGCAGTTCTTC. The complete variable domain, with remaining parts taken from reference TRBV7-7 and TRBJ2-1, reads GAGVSQSPRYKVTKRGQDVTLRCDPISSHATLYWYQQALGQGPEFLTYFNYEAQPDKSGLPSDRFSAERPEGSISTLTIQRTEQRDSAMYRCASSVSGTPYNEQFFGPGTRLTVL.

This rearrangement joins TRBV29-1 to TRBJ1-2, with no clear D. The CDR3 length is 12 residues. Germline CDR1 is SQVTM and CDR2 is ANQGSEA. The CDR3 region has the DNA TGCAGGGGTGGCGGCAGTCAATATGGCTACACCTTC. Encoded protein: CRGGGSQYGYTF.

This clonotype was observed a few times. The CDR3 region is CASSGLRREVGTGELFF. As DNA, the CDR3 is TGTGCCAGCAGTGGGTTACGGCGGGAGGTGGGCACCGGGGAGCTGTTTTTT. The chain carries TRBV6-1 and TRBJ2-2, with 8 bases matching TRBD2. V trimming: 4 bases; J trimming: 4 bases; junction bases outside the gene matches: 11. This CDR3 is built from 17 residues. Germline V gene lookup returns CDR1 MNHNS and CDR2 SASEGT.

The chain uses TRBV7-3 and TRBJ2-3; 10 bases align to TRBD2. Germline CDR1 reads SGHTA; CDR2 reads FQGTGA. This CDR3 region has 15 residues. The V gene end was trimmed by 2 bases and the J gene end by 4 bases; junction bases not matched to a gene: 3. The CDR3 sequence is CASSLAAGGSDTQYF. CDR3 sequence (DNA): TGTGCCAGCAGCTTAGCAGCGGGGGGGTCAGATACGCAGTATTTT.

V is TRBV5-4 and J is TRBJ2-3; the match to TRBD1 covers 10 bases. This CDR3 region has 15 residues. Germline CDR1 and CDR2: SGHNT and YYREEE (reference sequence). V lost 3 bases to trimming and J lost 8 bases; unmatched junction nucleotides: 9. CDR3 protein: CASSSGDRGRGTQYF. CDR3 bases: TGTGCCAGCAGCTCGGGGGACAGGGGTAGGGGTACGCAGTATTTT.

This clonotype was counted once. A much more abundant neighbour one base away suggests this may be a read error. The chain carries TRBV20-1 and TRBJ2-5; D may be TRBD1 or TRBD2 (5 bases each). The germline V gene encodes CDR1 DFQATT and CDR2 SNEGSKA (reference sequence). CDR3 length equals 13 residues. CDR3 region: CSARVGTQKTQYF. CDR3 nucleotide sequence: TGCAGTGCTAGGGTAGGGACCCAAAAGACCCAGTACTTC.

This clonotype was seen only once. This chain links TRBV18 with TRBJ2-5; no clear D gene. The ends were cut back, 3 bases at V and 5 bases at J, with 4 bases in the middle. Germline CDR1 is KGHSH and CDR2 is LQKENI. The CDR3 is made up of 11 amino acids. The CDR3 DNA follows: TGTGCCAGCTCACCGATGGAGACCCAGTACTTC. Translation: CASSPMETQYF. Full variable domain (outside the CDR3, taken from reference TRBV18 and TRBJ2-5): NAGVMQNPRHLVRRRGQEARLRCSPMKGHSHVYWYRQLPEEGLKFMVYLQKENIIDESGMPKERFSAEFPKEGPSILRIQQVVRGDSAAYFCASSPMETQYFGPGTRLLVL.